This TCR beta chain was captured in a study of monozygotic twins with inflammatory bowel disease. TCRdb reanalyzed the 5' RACE reads, giving one entry per CDR3 protein sequence and no DNA. The listing contains 350,000 to 550,000 distinct CDR3 sequences. Germline V gene data show CDR1 as SGHTA and CDR2 as FQGNSA. This CDR3 spans 12 amino acids. The receptor was isolated from a human donor with ulcerative colitis or Crohn's disease, or a healthy co-twin of an affected twin (not recorded which). The specimen was blood. This chain connects TRBV7-2 to TRBJ2-1. The CDR3 loop is CASSARVGEQFF.